The 23 T cell receptor beta chains listed next were all sequenced from one sample in a study of PD-L1 blockade in urothelial cancer. Profiling relied on immunoSEQ multiplex PCR, and the TCRdb table lists in-frame clones only, not all of them. Of 60,000 or so clones listed, around 86% are singletons. Described time point: pretreatment peripheral blood. The specimen comprised PBMCs, sampled around atezolizumab (anti-PD-L1) treatment. These receptors were collected from a man between 65 and 85 years old with urothelial cancer.

J is TRBJ1-4 and V is TRBV15; D unclear. V dropped 5 bases and J dropped 8 bases, with 21 bases sitting between them. Germline V gives CDR1 LNHNV, CDR2 YYDKDF (reference sequence). The CDR3 extends over 16 amino acids. The CDR3 DNA reads TGTGCCACCAGCCCCCGAATGATACCGGGCGGGGAAAAACTGTTTTTT. This encodes CATSPRMIPGGEKLFF.

V is TRBV6-5 and J is TRBJ1-2; a weak D match, TRBD1 (5 bases). The V gene's germline CDR1 is MNHEY and CDR2 SVGAGI. V lost 0 bases and J 3 bases, leaving 11 bases between the germline ends. This CDR3 region has 15 residues. The CDR3 is CASSYSAGGDYGYTF. The CDR3 DNA reads TGTGCCAGCAGTTACTCGGCGGGAGGGGACTATGGCTACACCTTC.

The chain has TRBV6-5 and TRBJ2-7; D is undetermined. The CDR3 loop spans 16 amino acids. Germline-derived CDR1 and CDR2 are MNHEY and SVGAGI. V was shortened by 0 bases and J by 1 base, with 13 bases between the two germline ends. The CDR3, as DNA: TGTGCCAGCAGTTACTCTGCATACGGTCCTTCCTACGAGCAGTACTTC. This sequence encodes CASSYSAYGPSYEQYF.

This clone was counted only a few times. The CDR3 bases are TGTGCCAGCAGCCCCCCCGGACAGGGGTCCTACGAGCAGTACTTC. As protein: CASSPPGQGSYEQYF. The V call is TRBV7-6, the J call TRBJ2-7; 9 nucleotides align to TRBD1. This CDR3 comprises 15 residues. CDR1 SGHVS and CDR2 FNYEAQ come from the germline V gene. The junction had 6 bases not matched to a gene; V was cut back by 5 bases and J by 1 base.

The chain couples TRBV28 to TRBJ1-5, with D tentatively TRBD1 (6 bases). CDR3 length: 15 residues. Germline CDR1 reads MDHEN; CDR2 reads SYDVKM. The V end lost 9 bases, the J end lost 2 bases, and 17 bases lay between the germline ends. The CDR3 DNA sequence: TGTGCCAGTACAGGGTCCTTCGGGGGCAATCAGCCCCAGCATTTT. Protein: CASTGSFGGNQPQHF.

The CDR3 is CASGHGKYEQYF. CDR3 sequence (DNA): TGTGCCAGCGGGCACGGAAAATACGAGCAGTACTTC. This rearrangement joins TRBV6-1 to TRBJ2-7; D gene ambiguous. From germline, CDR1 is MNHNS and CDR2 SASEGT. This CDR3 has 12 amino acids. V was trimmed by 8 bases and J by 4 bases, leaving 12 bases between them.

V usage is TRBV4-1 and J usage is TRBJ2-3; no reliable D call. The germline CDR1 and CDR2 sequences are MGHRA and YSYEKL. V dropped 1 base and J dropped 0 bases, with 11 bases sitting between them. The CDR3 is 16 amino acids. The CDR3 here is CASSQGSPTSTDTQYF. The CDR3 bases are TGCGCCAGCAGCCAAGGTAGCCCCACTAGCACAGATACGCAGTATTTT.

This clone appeared once. This sequence joins TRBV7-9 and TRBJ2-7; TRBD1 agrees at 8 bases. The CDR3 has 14 residues. V lost 1 base and J lost 7; bases outside the gene matches: 6. Germline CDR1 SEHNR, CDR2 FQNEAQ (reference sequence). In DNA form, the CDR3 reads TGTGCCAGCAGCTTAGGTCAGGGGGCGGGAGAGCAGTACTTC. Residues: CASSLGQGAGEQYF.

In its sample, this clone was seen once. The chain couples TRBV4-1 to TRBJ1-4, with 7 bases matching TRBD1. Trimming removed 2 bases from V and 0 bases from J; junction bases left unmatched: 0. Germline lookup yields CDR1 MGHRA and CDR2 YSYEKL. This CDR3 has 15 residues. CDR3 sequence reads: CASSQTGATNEKLFF. In nucleotides, the CDR3 is TGCGCCAGCAGCCAAACAGGGGCAACTAATGAAAAACTGTTTTTT.

CDR3 residues: CAISVTSSHNEQFF. CDR3 sequence (DNA): TGTGCCATCAGTGTTACCTCTAGCCACAATGAGCAGTTCTTC. J is TRBJ2-1 and V is TRBV10-3, with D perhaps matching TRBD2 (5 bases). The CDR3 covers 14 residues. Trimming took 4 bases from V and 5 from J, leaving 12 bases between them. Germline V lookup: CDR1 ENHRY, CDR2 SYGVKD.

The gene calls are TRBV2 and TRBJ2-5; D is ambiguous. Germline V gives CDR1 SNHLY, CDR2 FYNNEI. The V gene lost 5 bases and the J gene lost 7 bases, with 17 bases spanning the gap. This CDR3 comprises 14 residues. For the CDR3, the DNA is TGTGCCAGCAGTCCGAGCACGAGTCTAAGGACCCAGTACTTC. Its protein product is CASSPSTSLRTQYF.

J is TRBJ2-5 and V is TRBV19, with 11 nucleotides matching TRBD1. Germline values: CDR1 LNHDA, CDR2 SQIVND (reference sequence). CDR3 length: 16 residues. The J segment lost 5 bases and the V segment lost 1 base, leaving 6 bases of the junction unmatched. CDR3 in amino acids: CASSIGGGQGVETQYF. The CDR3 DNA follows: TGTGCCAGTAGTATAGGAGGGGGACAGGGGGTCGAGACCCAGTACTTC.

V and J are TRBV5-1 and TRBJ2-1; D possibly corresponds to TRBD2 (6 bases). V was pared by 7 bases and J by 0 bases, with 11 bases between. Germline lookup yields CDR1 SGHRS and CDR2 YFSETQ. The CDR3 totals 14 residues. This CDR3 is CASDRGNSYNEQFF. The CDR3 bases are TGCGCCAGCGATCGGGGGAACTCCTACAATGAGCAGTTCTTC.

The V call is TRBV28, the J call TRBJ2-7, with 11 bases aligning to TRBD2. Germline trimming cut 6 bases from V and 3 bases from J; bases unmatched to any gene: 7. CDR3 length equals 15 residues. Looked up from germline, CDR1 is MDHEN and CDR2 is SYDVKM. The CDR3 loop reads CASRRTSGRDYEQYF. DNA of the CDR3: TGTGCCAGCAGACGGACTAGCGGGCGGGACTACGAGCAGTACTTC. Full variable domain (missing parts from reference TRBV28 and TRBJ2-7): DVKVTQSSRYLVKRTGEKVFLECVQDMDHENMFWYRQDPGLGLRLIYFSYDVKMKEKGDIPEGYSVSREKKERFSLILESASTNQTSMYLCASRRTSGRDYEQYFGPGTRLTVT.

The chain couples TRBV9 to TRBJ2-5, with 10 bases lining up with TRBD1. Germline CDR1 and CDR2: SGDLS and YYNGEE. This CDR3 is 16 amino acids long. V trimming: 3 bases; J trimming: 1 base; junction bases outside the gene matches: 6. Here the CDR3 DNA reads TGTGCCAGCAGCGAGCGGGACAGGGGTGGCCAAGAGACCCAGTACTTC. It specifies CASSERDRGGQETQYF.

In DNA, the CDR3 is TGTGCCAGCAGTTATACAGGGGATCCCTCCTACGAGCAGTACTTC. It specifies CASSYTGDPSYEQYF. The gene calls are TRBV4-2 and TRBJ2-7; 7 bases match TRBD1. This CDR3 region has 15 residues. Germline V gene lookup returns CDR1 LGHNA and CDR2 YNFKEQ. After removal of 6 bases from V and 0 bases from J, the junction contained 8 bases not matched to a gene.

The chain joins TRBV28 to TRBJ1-5, with D possibly TRBD1 on 6 matching bases. The V and J ends lost 2 bases and 4 bases respectively, with 12 bases between them. The CDR3 contains 15 residues. In germline, CDR1 is MDHEN, CDR2 SYDVKM. In DNA form, the CDR3 reads TGTGCCAGCAGTTTACCCAGGGGCCAAAATCAGCCCCAGCATTTT. Translation: CASSLPRGQNQPQHF.

The CDR3 is CASSLDTPGQPQHF. The CDR3 nucleotides are TGTGCCAGCAGCCTGGACACACCGGGTCAGCCCCAGCATTTT. This sequence joins TRBV28 and TRBJ1-5; weak D call: TRBD1 (5 bases). The CDR3 runs 14 residues. The germline CDR1 and CDR2 sequences are MDHEN and SYDVKM. V was pared by 6 bases and J by 6 bases, with 15 bases between.

The V and J genes are TRBV6-5 and TRBJ2-7, with TRBD1 identical over 7 bases. The CDR3 extends over 13 amino acids. The V gene's germline CDR1 is MNHEY and CDR2 SVGAGI. The junction had 6 bases not matched to a gene; V was cut back by 4 bases and J by 6 bases. In nucleotides, the CDR3 is TGTGCCAGCAGTTCTAATGACAGGGCCGAGCAGTACTTC. Translated, it gives CASSSNDRAEQYF.

The V and J genes are TRBV5-1 and TRBJ2-7; 16 bases align to TRBD2. CDR1 is SGHRS and CDR2 is YFSETQ in the germline V gene. Trimming removed 4 bases from V and 4 bases from J; junction bases left unmatched: 8. The CDR3 has 17 amino acids. The chain's CDR3 is CASSEGLAGGLGYEQYF. The CDR3, as DNA: TGCGCCAGCAGCGAGGGACTAGCGGGAGGGCTCGGGTACGAGCAGTACTTC.

This chain links TRBV5-1 with TRBJ1-1; D not resolved. Trimming took off 4 bases at V and 6 bases at J, with 13 bases between the two ends. The CDR3 length is 13 residues. Germline CDR1 reads SGHRS; CDR2 reads YFSETQ. CDR3 nucleotides: TGCGCCAGCAGCCCCTCTGGTTCGGCTGAAGCTTTCTTT. Residues: CASSPSGSAEAFF.

The rearrangement joins TRBV6-1 to TRBJ2-7; 9 bases match TRBD1. This CDR3 comprises 15 residues. Germline values: CDR1 MNHNS, CDR2 SASEGT. V trimming: 1 base; J trimming: 4 bases; junction bases outside the gene matches: 5. The CDR3 region is CASSEGGTGMYEQYF. The CDR3 nucleotides are TGTGCCAGCAGTGAAGGGGGGACAGGGATGTACGAGCAGTACTTC.

The rearrangement links TRBV7-9 to TRBJ1-4; 7 bases line up with TRBD1. This CDR3 spans 14 amino acids. The germline V gene encodes CDR1 SEHNR and CDR2 FQNEAQ (reference sequence). Trimming took 3 bases from V and 6 from J; bases not matched to a gene: 4. The DNA of the CDR3 is TGTGCCAGCAGCTTCGACAGGGTTGATGAAAAACTGTTTTTT. This codes for CASSFDRVDEKLFF.